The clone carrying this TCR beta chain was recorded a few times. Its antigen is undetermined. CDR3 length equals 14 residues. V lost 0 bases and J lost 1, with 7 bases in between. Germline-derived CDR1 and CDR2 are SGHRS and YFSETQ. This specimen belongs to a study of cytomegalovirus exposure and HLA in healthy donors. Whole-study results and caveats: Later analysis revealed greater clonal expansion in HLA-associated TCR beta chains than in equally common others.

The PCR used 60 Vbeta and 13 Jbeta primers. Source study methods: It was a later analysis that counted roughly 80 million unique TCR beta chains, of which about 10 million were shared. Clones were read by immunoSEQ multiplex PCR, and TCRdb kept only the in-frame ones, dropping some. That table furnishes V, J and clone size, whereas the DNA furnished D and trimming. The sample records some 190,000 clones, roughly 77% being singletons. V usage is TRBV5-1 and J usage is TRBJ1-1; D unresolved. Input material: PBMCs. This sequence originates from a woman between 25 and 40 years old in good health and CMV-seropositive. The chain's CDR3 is CASSLAPGNTEAFF. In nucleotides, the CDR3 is TGCGCCAGCAGCTTGGCTCCGGGGAACACTGAAGCTTTCTTT.